The 28 T cell receptor beta chains in this list originate from one sample, sequenced in a study of T-cell memory formation after mild COVID-19. Each CDR3 protein is one row after TCRdb ran MiXCR on the 5' RACE reads. The profile shows roughly 130,000 distinct CDR3 sequences, approximately 5.9% of them singletons. The sample was PBMCs or a T cell subset sorted from them (not recorded which). Receptor source: an adult woman who had mild COVID-19 (a few samples of this study predate the infection). Cell type and time point are not known.

The chain joins TRBV6-6 to TRBJ2-7; 11 bases match TRBD1. V dropped 2 bases and J dropped 7; count of bases not matched to a gene: 7. The germline CDR1 and CDR2 sequences are MNHNY and SVGAGI (reference sequence). The CDR3 spans 15 residues. The CDR3: CASSYRDRGWEEQYF. As DNA, the CDR3 is TGTGCCAGCAGTTACCGGGACAGGGGGTGGGAAGAGCAGTACTTC.

This clonotype was detected many times. V and J are TRBV12-3 or TRBV12-4 and TRBJ2-3; 10 bases fit TRBD1. The CDR3 is made up of 17 amino acids. V gave up 6 bases and J gave up 1 base; unmatched junction bases: 10. The CDR3 region has the DNA TGTGCCAGCAGACTAGCCGGGACAGGGGCCCGCACAGATACGCAGTATTTT. The encoded protein is CASRLAGTGARTDTQYF.

This clonotype was picked up a small number of times. This rearrangement joins TRBV29-1 to TRBJ1-1; no clear D gene. This CDR3 is built from 13 residues. The ends were cut back, 5 bases at V and 8 bases at J, with 18 bases in the middle. Germline CDR1 and CDR2: SQVTM and ANQGSEA. The CDR3 sequence is CSVCPYRIGEAFF. CDR3 bases: TGCAGCGTTTGTCCTTACAGAATCGGGGAAGCTTTCTTT.

This clonotype turned up a few times. The chain joins TRBV7-6 to TRBJ2-7, with D possibly called TRBD1 or TRBD2 (5 bases each). V lost 2 bases and J 0 bases, leaving 11 bases between the germline ends. This CDR3 comprises 15 residues. The germline gives CDR1 SGHVS, CDR2 FNYEAQ. CDR3 residues: CASSLRPGSSYEQYF. CDR3 sequence (DNA): TGTGCCAGCAGCTTAAGGCCAGGGAGCTCCTACGAGCAGTACTTC.

Ten or more counts support this clonotype. The chain uses TRBV24-1 and TRBJ2-3; 13 bases agree with TRBD2. The junction had 10 bases not matched to a gene; V was cut back by 2 bases and J by 3 bases. The CDR3 consists of 19 residues. The germline V gene encodes CDR1 KGHDR and CDR2 SFDVKD. The chain's CDR3 is CATSDWGLAGTPGTDTQYF. The CDR3 region has the DNA TGTGCCACCAGTGATTGGGGACTAGCGGGAACCCCCGGAACAGATACGCAGTATTTT.

A few counts support this clonotype. The chain combines TRBV6-5 with TRBJ1-1; 7 bases agree with TRBD1. The V and J ends lost 0 bases and 8 bases, in that order; junction bases with no gene match: 9. CDR1 MNHEY and CDR2 SVGAGI come from the germline V gene. This CDR3 is 15 amino acids long. The CDR3 nucleotides read TGTGCCAGCAGTTACTCGTATAGGGGGCTCGCAGAAGCTTTCTTT. Encoded protein: CASSYSYRGLAEAFF.

This sequence joins TRBV12-3 or TRBV12-4 and TRBJ2-2; tentative D call: TRBD1 (7 bases). The V end lost 6 bases, the J end lost 5 bases, and 10 bases lay between the germline ends. This CDR3 spans 13 amino acids. CDR3 sequence: CASRGGQTGELFF. The CDR3, as DNA: TGTGCCAGCAGGGGGGGACAGACCGGGGAGCTGTTTTTT.

This clonotype showed up many times. The rearrangement links TRBV27 to TRBJ2-3; 10 bases fit TRBD1. The V gene end was trimmed by 4 bases and the J gene end by 5 bases; junction bases not matched to a gene: 6. The CDR3 contains 15 residues. Per germline, CDR1 MNHEY and CDR2 SMNVEV (reference sequence). CDR3 DNA: TGTGCCAGCAGTTCCCGGGACAGGGGAGGAGATACGCAGTATTTT. This translates into CASSSRDRGGDTQYF.

The CDR3 protein is CASSLSGLEAFF. The CDR3 bases are TGCGCCAGCAGCTTGTCCGGCCTTGAAGCTTTCTTT. This chain links TRBV5-1 with TRBJ1-1, with D unresolved. Per germline, CDR1 SGHRS and CDR2 YFSETQ. This CDR3 contains 12 residues. V was trimmed by 1 base and J by 7 bases, leaving 8 bases between them.

This chain joins TRBV12-3 or TRBV12-4 and TRBJ2-7, with 14 nucleotides matching TRBD2. The CDR3 spans 15 residues. The V segment lost 6 bases and the J segment 5 bases; nucleotides outside the gene matches: 6. The CDR3: CASRTGTSGSHEQYF. CDR3 in DNA: TGTGCCAGCAGAACCGGGACTAGCGGGAGCCACGAGCAGTACTTC.

The chain recombines TRBV20-1 with TRBJ2-3, with 12 positions matching TRBD2. J gave up 5 bases and V 1 base, and 4 bases lay outside the gene matches. From germline, CDR1 is DFQATT and CDR2 SNEGSKA (reference sequence). The CDR3 covers 15 residues. CDR3 residues: CSARGLAGEGDTQYF. CDR3 DNA: TGCAGTGCTAGAGGACTAGCGGGAGAGGGAGATACGCAGTATTTT.

This clonotype has only a few counts. This chain links TRBV27 with TRBJ2-2, with TRBD1 matching over 7 bases. The CDR3 is 14 amino acids. With V trimmed by 3 bases and J by 5 bases, 3 bases remained unmatched. Looked up from germline, CDR1 is MNHEY and CDR2 is SMNVEV (reference sequence). The CDR3 sequence is CASSFPQGTGELFF. CDR3 coding DNA: TGTGCCAGCAGTTTTCCACAGGGGACCGGGGAGCTGTTTTTT.

This clonotype was recorded at least ten times. V gene TRBV7-9 combines with J gene TRBJ2-1, with D perhaps TRBD2 (5 bases). CDR3 length: 13 amino acids. Trimming removed 1 base at V and 8 bases at J, with 9 bases between. Germline V gene sequence: CDR1 SEHNR, CDR2 FQNEAQ (reference sequence). The CDR3 region is CASSLGAEDEQFF. The CDR3 nucleotides are TGTGCCAGCAGCTTAGGAGCGGAGGATGAGCAGTTCTTC. Based on the CDR3 plus reference TRBV7-9 and TRBJ2-1, the full variable domain is DTGVSQNPRHKITKRGQNVTFRCDPISEHNRLYWYRQTLGQGPEFLTYFQNEAQLEKSRLLSDRFSAERPKGSFSTLEIQRTEQGDSAMYLCASSLGAEDEQFFGPGTRLTVL.

The chain couples TRBV9 to TRBJ2-3, with D maybe TRBD1 (6 bases). Between the trimmed V and J ends, which lost 0 bases and 0 bases, there was a span of 8 bases. The CDR3 extends over 15 amino acids. Germline CDR1 is SGDLS and CDR2 is YYNGEE. In nucleotides, the CDR3 is TGTGCCAGCAGCGTAGATAGGGGGAGCACAGATACGCAGTATTTT. Its translation: CASSVDRGSTDTQYF. The variable domain in full, completed from reference TRBV9 and TRBJ2-3, reads DSGVTQTPKHLITATGQRVTLRCSPRSGDLSVYWYQQSLDQGLQFLIQYYNGEERAKGNILERFSAQQFPDLHSELNLSSLELGDSALYFCASSVDRGSTDTQYFGPGTRLTVL.

This clonotype was seen repeatedly, ten times or more. J is TRBJ2-1 and V is TRBV12-3 or TRBV12-4; D unclear. V was clipped by 0 bases and J by 6 bases, with 9 bases between them. The CDR3 spans 14 residues. The CDR3 reads CASSLAGWGNEQFF. As DNA, the CDR3 is TGTGCCAGCAGTTTAGCAGGGTGGGGCAATGAGCAGTTCTTC.

In this sample, this clonotype turned up a few times. The V call is TRBV2, the J call TRBJ2-1, with 11 bases fitting TRBD2. CDR3 size: 15 residues. The V and J ends lost 8 bases and 4 bases, in that order; junction bases with no gene match: 7. Per the germline V gene, CDR1 is SNHLY and CDR2 is FYNNEI. CDR3 loop: CASRVGTSGYNEQFF. The CDR3 DNA reads TGTGCCAGCCGGGTAGGGACTAGCGGATACAATGAGCAGTTCTTC. The full variable domain, its missing parts supplied by reference TRBV2 and TRBJ2-1, is EPEVTQTPSHQVTQMGQEVILRCVPISNHLYFYWYRQILGQKVEFLVSFYNNEISEKSEIFDDQFSVERPDGSNFTLKIRSTKLEDSAMYFCASRVGTSGYNEQFFGPGTRLTVL.

This clonotype was observed at least ten times. The chain recombines TRBV2 with TRBJ1-2; the D gene is possibly TRBD1 (5 bases). The V and J ends lost 4 bases and 3 bases respectively, with 15 bases between them. The CDR3 sequence is 15 residues long. In germline, CDR1 is SNHLY, CDR2 FYNNEI. The CDR3 here is CASSGETAFYYGYTF. The CDR3 DNA reads TGTGCCAGCAGTGGTGAGACAGCATTCTACTATGGCTACACCTTC. Based on the CDR3 plus reference TRBV2 and TRBJ1-2, the full variable domain is EPEVTQTPSHQVTQMGQEVILRCVPISNHLYFYWYRQILGQKVEFLVSFYNNEISEKSEIFDDQFSVERPDGSNFTLKIRSTKLEDSAMYFCASSGETAFYYGYTFGSGTRLTVV.

This clonotype showed up many times. This chain joins TRBV5-1 and TRBJ2-3; TRBD2 agrees at 10 bases. This CDR3 has 15 amino acids. V shed 2 bases and J 2 bases; nucleotides not matched to a gene: 2. Germline V CDR1 and CDR2: SGHRS, YFSETQ. The DNA of the CDR3 is TGCGCCAGCAGCTTTAGCGGGGGGACCACAGATACGCAGTATTTT. Protein sequence: CASSFSGGTTDTQYF.

This clonotype was observed at least ten times. This rearrangement joins TRBV5-1 to TRBJ1-3; D may be TRBD1 (5 bases). CDR1 and CDR2 from the germline V gene are SGHRS and YFSETQ. This CDR3 spans 14 amino acids. V lost 3 bases, J lost 9 bases, and 16 bases lay in between. CDR3 sequence: CASSYRAKGATIYF. DNA of the CDR3: TGCGCCAGCAGCTACCGGGCCAAAGGGGCCACCATATATTTT.

This clonotype has ten or more counts. The chain combines TRBV11-3 with TRBJ2-1; D is uncertain. Germline CDR1 is SGHNT and CDR2 is YENEEA. The CDR3 sequence is 15 residues long. V lost 5 bases to trimming and J lost 0 bases, with 11 bases between them. The CDR3 spells CASSTSASSYNEQFF. The CDR3, as DNA: TGTGCCAGCAGCACCTCGGCCAGCTCCTACAATGAGCAGTTCTTC.

The genes are TRBV6-2 or TRBV6-3 and TRBJ2-1; 8 positions agree with TRBD2. CDR3 length equals 16 residues. Looked up from germline, CDR1 is MNHEY and CDR2 is SVGEGT. J was trimmed by 0 bases and V by 6 bases; bases with no gene match: 7. CDR3 DNA: TGTGCCAGCAGCCACGGGGGGGGATACTCCTACAATGAGCAGTTCTTC. Its protein is CASSHGGGYSYNEQFF.

This rearrangement joins TRBV12-3 or TRBV12-4 to TRBJ2-7, with D perhaps given as TRBD1 or TRBD2 (5 bases each). This CDR3 is built from 16 residues. V dropped 3 bases and J dropped 0 bases, with 15 bases sitting between them. CDR3 in amino acids: CASSLRGAPSSYEQYF. CDR3 in DNA: TGTGCCAGCAGTTTGAGAGGGGCCCCTAGCTCCTACGAGCAGTACTTC.

This sequence joins TRBV4-3 and TRBJ2-3, with 10 bases aligning to TRBD2. The V segment lost 4 bases and the J segment 4 bases; nucleotides outside the gene matches: 14. Germline CDR1 is LGHNA and CDR2 is YSLEER. This CDR3 is built from 18 residues. CDR3 protein: CASSLREPASGSPDTQYF. The CDR3, as DNA: TGCGCCAGCAGCCTTAGAGAGCCCGCTAGCGGGAGTCCAGATACGCAGTATTTT.

This chain uses TRBV20-1 with TRBJ1-5; 8 bases map to TRBD1. The CDR3 contains 14 residues. The junction had 6 bases not matched to a gene; V was cut back by 3 bases and J by 5 bases. Germline CDR1 reads DFQATT; CDR2 reads SNEGSKA (reference sequence). The CDR3 bases are TGCAGTGCTAGCAGGACAGGGAGGCATCAGCCCCAGCATTTT. Amino acids: CSASRTGRHQPQHF.

This clonotype was seen a handful of times. The chain combines TRBV20-1 with TRBJ2-1; no reliable D call. The CDR3 extends over 11 amino acids. Germline values: CDR1 DFQATT, CDR2 SNEGSKA (reference sequence). CDR3 coding DNA: TGCCCAAGACGTATCAATGAAGAGCAGTTCTTC. Its protein is CPRRINEEQFF.

The gene calls are TRBV3-1 and TRBJ2-1, with 7 nucleotides matching TRBD2. Germline lookup yields CDR1 LGHDT and CDR2 YNNKEL (reference sequence). The CDR3 sequence is 15 residues long. The J segment lost 5 bases and the V segment lost 3 bases, leaving 7 bases of the junction unmatched. CDR3 DNA sequence: TGTGCCAGCAGCCAGCGCGGGAGTATCCACAATGAGCAGTTCTTC. It encodes CASSQRGSIHNEQFF.

In its sample, this clonotype was seen many times. The chain carries TRBV20-1 and TRBJ2-5; 9 nucleotides line up with TRBD2. The CDR3 contains 14 residues. The J segment lost 0 bases and the V segment lost 7 bases, leaving 6 bases of the junction unmatched. Looked up from germline, CDR1 is DFQATT and CDR2 is SNEGSKA (reference sequence). This CDR3 is CSVAGEWYQETQYF. DNA of the CDR3: TGCAGTGTAGCGGGAGAATGGTACCAAGAGACCCAGTACTTC.

CDR3 sequence reads: CASSRSGGDILNTEAFF. CDR3 coding DNA: TGCGCCAGCAGTCGGTCCGGAGGGGACATATTAAACACTGAAGCTTTCTTT. The V call is TRBV23-1, the J call TRBJ1-1; possibly TRBD1 for D (6 bases). TRBV23-1 has ORF status, its function being uncertain. Between the trimmed V and J ends, which lost 4 bases and 2 bases, there was a span of 20 bases. The CDR3 runs to 17 residues.